This T cell receptor (beta chain) originates from a study of cytomegalovirus exposure and HLA in healthy donors. Broader study findings: Sequencing had likely introduced a cluster of highly shared sequence variants as an artifact. A later analysis linked around 15,000 TCR beta sequences to HLA alleles at 0.05 false discovery rate. Rare sequences made up most TCRs, while some public TCRs were found in many donors.

The count of this clone is one. Its antigen remains unknown. It was with 60 Vbeta and 13 Jbeta primers that the PCR ran. The data were produced by immunoSEQ multiplex PCR, yet TCRdb's version contains in-frame clones alone and is incomplete. Seen here are about 76,000 clones, less than 80% observed once, and the top ten hold more than 2%. Per germline, CDR1 MNHEY and CDR2 SVGAGI. V shed 2 bases and J shed 10 bases, with 17 bases lying between them. The CDR3 is 15 amino acids. Donors showed nominal health when sampled, although they likely had unrecorded immune exposures. The chain joins TRBV6-5 to TRBJ1-4; D not resolved. The sample consisted of PBMCs. The receptor was isolated from a man under 40 in good health and CMV-seronegative. This CDR3 is CASSYGRGALGKLFF. The CDR3 DNA sequence: TGTGCCAGCAGTTACGGCCGGGGAGCCCTCGGAAAACTGTTTTTT.